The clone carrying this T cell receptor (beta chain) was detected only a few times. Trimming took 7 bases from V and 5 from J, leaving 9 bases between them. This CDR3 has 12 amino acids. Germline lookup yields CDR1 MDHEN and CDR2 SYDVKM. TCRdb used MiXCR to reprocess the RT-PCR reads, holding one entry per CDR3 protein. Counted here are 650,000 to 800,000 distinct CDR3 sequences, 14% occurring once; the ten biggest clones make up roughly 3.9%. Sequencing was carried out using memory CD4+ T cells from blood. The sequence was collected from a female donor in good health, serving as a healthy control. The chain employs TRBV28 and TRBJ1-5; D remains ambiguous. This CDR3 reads CASTVRDQPQHF. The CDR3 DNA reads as TGTGCCAGCACCGTTCGGGATCAGCCCCAGCATTTT.